The 2 T cell receptor beta chains reported below all come from one sample, sequenced in a study of beta chain features in type 1 diabetes. General study results and limits: Patients with Type 1 diabetes showed moderately but significantly shorter TCRB CDR3s in all four CD4+ subsets.

What was sequenced were expressed TCRB transcripts, since all of the isolated RNA had been reverse transcribed. TCRdb's table, derived via immunoSEQ multiplex PCR, lists solely in-frame clones and lacks some. The table has 400,000 or so clones, around 10% seen once; the top ten hold about 0.63%. The antigens of these receptors remain unknown. The sequenced sample consisted of central memory CD4+ T cells from blood. Receptors were obtained from a man in his thirties or forties with type 1 diabetes.

This clone was seen a handful of times. The rearrangement uses TRBV9 and TRBJ2-1; 8 bases match TRBD2. Germline loops: CDR1 SGDLS, CDR2 YYNGEE. The CDR3 contains 17 residues. After removal of 4 bases from V and 5 bases from J, the junction contained 14 bases not matched to a gene. CDR3 loop: CASSLRPAGAGDNEQFF. The CDR3 coding sequence is TGTGCCAGCAGCCTTCGACCAGCGGGAGCGGGGGACAATGAGCAGTTCTTC.

This clone has a handful of counts. The CDR3 sequence: CASSLFRTGREQYF. CDR3 coding DNA: TGTGCCAGCAGTTTATTCAGGACAGGGCGAGAGCAGTACTTC. The chain links TRBV28 to TRBJ2-7; 8 positions match TRBD1. Per the germline V gene, CDR1 is MDHEN and CDR2 is SYDVKM. The CDR3 extends over 14 amino acids. V lost 1 base to trimming and J lost 7 bases; unmatched junction nucleotides: 6.